This T cell receptor (beta chain) is from a study of blood T cell repertoires in COVID-19. The germline V gene encodes CDR1 SGHRS and CDR2 YFSETQ. The CDR3 has 16 amino acids. J gave up 6 bases and V 4 bases, and 10 bases lay outside the gene matches. The data were produced by immunoSEQ multiplex PCR, yet TCRdb's version contains in-frame clones alone and is incomplete. The sample carries about 310,000 clones, around 90% recorded once. Sequencing was performed on PBMCs or T cells enriched from blood (not recorded which). The V gene is TRBV5-1, the J gene TRBJ2-1; 10 bases match TRBD1. This TCR was recovered from a young woman who had recovered from COVID-19. The CDR3 spells CASSRTGTGDINEQFF. In DNA, the CDR3 is TGCGCCAGCAGCAGAACCGGGACAGGGGACATCAATGAGCAGTTCTTC. The full variable domain, in which reference TRBV5-1 and TRBJ2-1 provide the parts outside the CDR3, is KAGVTQTPRYLIKTRGQQVTLSCSPISGHRSVSWYQQTPGQGLQFLFEYFSETQRNKGNFPGRFSGRQFSNSRSEMNVSTLELGDSALYLCASSRTGTGDINEQFFGPGTRLTVL.